A single sample gave rise to the 8 T cell receptor beta chains below, sequenced in a study of naive and memory T cell subsets. Two oligonucleotides, mixed equimolar, formed the beta constant-region primer covering TRBC1 and TRBC2. Ligated cDNA was amplified by four rounds of PCR with nested alpha and beta constant-region primers and SP2. Via MiXCR, TCRdb re-called the UMI-ligation and nested PCR reads, giving one row per CDR3 protein. This sample has some 80,000 distinct CDR3 sequences, with roughly 9.2% found just once. Sequencing was done on a sample of naive CD8+ T cells from blood. The receptors originated from a human donor in good health.

This clonotype was observed a handful of times. This sequence joins TRBV6-9 and TRBJ2-6; a possible D gene is TRBD1 (5 bases). V was trimmed by 5 bases and J by 0 bases, leaving 14 bases between them. The CDR3 length is 17 residues. Germline CDR1 is MNHGY and CDR2 is SVAAGI. CDR3 in DNA: TGTGCCAGCAGTCCAAACCCAAGGGGCTCTGGGGCCAACGTCCTGACTTTC. Protein sequence: CASSPNPRGSGANVLTF.

There are many counts of this clonotype. The chain recombines TRBV15 with TRBJ2-1; possibly TRBD2 for D (6 bases). CDR3 size: 16 residues. Germline values: CDR1 LNHNV, CDR2 YYDKDF (reference sequence). V dropped 7 bases and J dropped 2 bases, with 18 bases sitting between them. The CDR3 nucleotides are TGTGCCACCAATCGGGAGCGAGGGGCACCCTACAATGAGCAGTTCTTC. Amino acids: CATNRERGAPYNEQFF.

This clonotype was recorded many times. CDR3 in DNA: TGTGCCAGCAGTGAATTGGCGGGCACAGATACGCAGTATTTT. Translated: CASSELAGTDTQYF. The chain uses TRBV2 and TRBJ2-3; no reliable D call. The CDR3 runs to 14 residues. Trimming took 2 bases from V and 1 from J, leaving 7 bases between them. CDR1 is SNHLY, CDR2 FYNNEI, per germline.

This clonotype was seen a few times. V usage is TRBV4-3 and J usage is TRBJ2-1, with 7 bases that match TRBD2. V was pared by 0 bases and J by 6 bases, with 11 bases of the junction left unmatched. The CDR3 contains 17 residues. From germline, CDR1 is LGHNA and CDR2 YSLEER. CDR3 loop: CASSQDNGGLEFNEQFF. The CDR3 DNA reads TGCGCCAGCAGCCAAGATAACGGGGGGTTGGAGTTCAATGAGCAGTTCTTC.

This clonotype was seen ten or more times. The chain uses TRBV3-1 and TRBJ2-3, with TRBD1 as a possible D gene (6 bases). Deletions cut 3 bases from V and 2 bases from J, with 12 bases between. In germline, CDR1 is LGHDT, CDR2 YNNKEL (reference sequence). CDR3 length: 15 residues. CDR3 sequence: CASSHTGMITDTQYF. CDR3 bases: TGTGCCAGCAGCCATACAGGGATGATCACAGATACGCAGTATTTT.

This clonotype was counted a few times. V usage is TRBV7-8 and J usage is TRBJ2-7; the D is unclear. This CDR3 spans 13 amino acids. V was cut by 0 bases and J by 2 bases, with 5 bases left in between. Germline-derived CDR1 and CDR2 are SGHVS and FQNEAQ. The CDR3 loop is CASSLADPYEQYF. The CDR3 coding sequence is TGTGCCAGCAGCTTAGCCGATCCCTACGAGCAGTACTTC. The whole variable domain, remainder taken from reference TRBV7-8 and TRBJ2-7, is GAGVSQSPRYKVAKRGQDVALRCDPISGHVSLFWYQQALGQGPEFLTYFQNEAQLDKSGLPSDRFFAERPEGSVSTLKIQRTQQEDSAVYLCASSLADPYEQYFGPGTRLTVT.

This clonotype appeared many times. The chain couples TRBV4-1 to TRBJ2-7; perhaps TRBD2 as D (7 bases). The CDR3 loop spans 14 amino acids. V was trimmed by 2 bases and J by 7 bases, leaving 15 bases between them. Germline values: CDR1 MGHRA, CDR2 YSYEKL. The CDR3 loop reads CASSQKGGRDEQYF. The CDR3 DNA is TGCGCCAGCAGCCAAAAGGGGGGGAGGGATGAGCAGTACTTC.

The sample holds many counts of this clonotype. This chain links TRBV5-4 with TRBJ1-1; D is undetermined. The CDR3 runs 13 residues. Germline-derived CDR1 and CDR2 are SGHNT and YYREEE (reference sequence). V was clipped by 1 base and J by 1 base, with 5 bases between them. This CDR3 reads CASSLTGNTEAFF. CDR3 in DNA: TGTGCCAGCAGCTTGACGGGGAACACTGAAGCTTTCTTT.